Listed here are 16 T cell receptor beta chains from one sample, sequenced in a study of CD8+CD57+ T cells in acquired aplastic anemia. Investigators profiled TCR beta VDJ and CDR3 from genomic DNA template. One entry per CDR3 protein, called by TCRdb with MiXCR from the reads. The sample holds approximately 170,000 distinct CDR3 sequences, approximately 49% seen once. The specimen sequenced was sorted CD4+, CD8+, or CD8+CD57+ T cells (not recorded which) from PBMCs. Receptor source: a human donor in good health, serving as a control.

The chain is built from TRBV10-3 and TRBJ2-7; 11 bases are shared with TRBD1. V was clipped by 4 bases and J by 6 bases; unmatched bases: 2. Germline-derived CDR1 and CDR2 are ENHRY and SYGVKD. This CDR3 region has 13 residues. The CDR3: CAISGTGGCEQYF. Written as DNA, the CDR3 is TGTGCCATCAGTGGGACAGGGGGCTGCGAGCAGTACTTC.

This clonotype was counted ten times or more. The V call is TRBV6-2 or TRBV6-3, the J call TRBJ2-7, with D possibly TRBD1 on 6 matching bases. The CDR3 has 15 amino acids. V shed 2 bases and J shed 3 bases, with 14 bases lying between them. CDR1 and CDR2 (germline): MNHEY, SVGEGT. The CDR3 DNA reads as TGTGCCAGCAGTTACGGCAGGGGAGTAGGCTACGAGCAGTACTTC. This translates into CASSYGRGVGYEQYF.

This clonotype was detected once. V gene TRBV19 combines with J gene TRBJ1-2, with D perhaps TRBD1 (6 bases). This CDR3 has 16 residues. Germline CDR1 LNHDA, CDR2 SQIVND (reference sequence). The V gene lost 3 bases and the J gene lost 7 bases, with 21 bases spanning the gap. DNA for the CDR3: TGTGCCAGTAGTATTCAGGGGCTAGCGGGGAGTTCTGGCTACACCTTC. Protein: CASSIQGLAGSSGYTF. Supplemented by reference TRBV19 and TRBJ1-2, the full variable domain reads DGGITQSPKYLFRKEGQNVTLSCEQNLNHDAMYWYRQDPGQGLRLIYYSQIVNDFQKGDIAEGYSVSREKKESFPLTVTSAQKNPTAFYLCASSIQGLAGSSGYTFGSGTRLTVV.

This chain joins TRBV15 and TRBJ2-5; 8 nucleotides align to TRBD2. This CDR3 is built from 15 residues. CDR1 is LNHNV, CDR2 YYDKDF, per germline (reference sequence). The V and J ends lost 6 bases and 5 bases, in that order; junction bases with no gene match: 11. The CDR3 region has the DNA TGTGCCACCAGTAGATTGAGCGGGAGCTGGGAGACCCAGTACTTC. Its protein is CATSRLSGSWETQYF.

This clonotype showed up just a few times. The rearrangement uses TRBV5-5 and TRBJ1-6, with D perhaps TRBD1 (5 bases). The V gene lost 3 bases and the J gene lost 10 bases, with 23 bases spanning the gap. Germline V lookup: CDR1 SGHKS, CDR2 YYEKEE (reference sequence). The CDR3 is made up of 17 amino acids. CDR3 coding DNA: TGTGCCAGCAGCTCCCCCTTCGGGGGTCGGTCTGTGTCACCCCTCCACTTT. Protein sequence: CASSSPFGGRSVSPLHF.

The V gene is TRBV10-2, the J gene TRBJ2-3, with 10 bases lining up with TRBD1. The CDR3 totals 16 residues. Germline V gives CDR1 WSHSY, CDR2 SAAADI. The J segment lost 11 bases and the V segment lost 7 bases, leaving 18 bases of the junction unmatched. The CDR3 DNA reads as TGCGCCAGCAACGCCGGGACAGGGGAGGTTCGGGGGGGGCAGTATTTT. Translated: CASNAGTGEVRGGQYF.

This clonotype has just a few counts. A clone one base away is much larger, so this may be a read error. This chain joins TRBV16 and TRBJ1-1, with D perhaps matching TRBD1 (5 bases). This CDR3 is 14 amino acids long. Looked up from germline, CDR1 is KGHSY and CDR2 is FQNENV. The DNA of the CDR3 is TGTGCCAGCAGCCAAGGGGCCTTAAACACTGAAGCTTCCTTT. It yields the protein CASSQGALNTEASF. The full variable domain, in which reference TRBV16 and TRBJ1-1 provide the parts outside the CDR3, is GEEVAQTPKHLVRGEGQKAKLYCAPIKGHSYVFWYQQVLKNEFKFLISFQNENVFDETGMPKERFSAKCLPNSPCSLEIQATKLEDSAVYFCASSQGALNTEASFGQGTRLTVV.

This clonotype has a count of ten or more. The CDR3 DNA reads TGTGCCAGCAGCTTAGATTTTCTAGCGGGGTACATTCAGTACTTC. The encoded protein is CASSLDFLAGYIQYF. The chain recombines TRBV11-2 with TRBJ2-4; 9 bases align to TRBD2. Germline V lookup: CDR1 SGHAT, CDR2 FQNNGV. V trimming: 0 bases; J trimming: 8 bases; junction bases outside the gene matches: 5. The CDR3 has 15 amino acids.

The chain has TRBV29-1 and TRBJ2-7; perhaps TRBD1 as D (6 bases). This CDR3 is 13 amino acids long. Germline CDR1 is SQVTM and CDR2 is ANQGSEA. The V gene lost 1 base and the J gene lost 3 bases, with 10 bases spanning the gap. The CDR3 DNA is TGCAGCGTTGAAGGGGACAAGGACTACGAGCAGTACTTC. Its translation is CSVEGDKDYEQYF.

The V and J genes are TRBV4-1 and TRBJ1-1; D gene uncertain. The CDR3 loop spans 18 amino acids. CDR1 is MGHRA and CDR2 is YSYEKL in the germline V gene. V lost 4 bases and J 0 bases, leaving 21 bases between the germline ends. As DNA, the CDR3 is TGCGCCAGCAGCCTCGAAGCAAGGACCAGCTACATGAACACTGAAGCTTTCTTT. Its translation: CASSLEARTSYMNTEAFF.

The J gene is TRBJ2-7, the V gene TRBV9; D unclear. V was pared by 0 bases and J by 4 bases, with 11 bases between. CDR1 SGDLS and CDR2 YYNGEE come from the germline V gene. The CDR3 totals 14 residues. The CDR3 coding sequence is TGTGCCAGCAGCGTAGCTAGTGGTGGATACGAGCAGTACTTC. It yields the protein CASSVASGGYEQYF.

The rearrangement joins TRBV20-1 to TRBJ1-4; D possibly corresponds to TRBD1 (5 bases). The CDR3 extends over 18 amino acids. Germline lookup yields CDR1 DFQATT and CDR2 SNEGSKA (reference sequence). Trimming stripped 0 bases from V and 0 bases from J, with 17 bases between. The CDR3 bases are TGCAGTGCTAGAGAGTGGGGGGGGGGGGGTGCAACTAATGAAAAACTGTTTTTT. Amino acid sequence: CSAREWGGGGATNEKLFF.

About this clonotype itself: The junction does not match germline at one end; this may be a read error. The chain combines TRBV19 with TRBJ1-1, with a tentative D call TRBD1 (6 bases). The CDR3 has 13 residues. Germline CDR1 LNHDA, CDR2 SQIVND (reference sequence). The CDR3 sequence is CASSTDRNTEAFF. The DNA for the CDR3 is TGTGCCAGTAGTACAGACAGGAACACTGAGGCTTTCTTT.

This clonotype was observed once. This chain joins TRBV4-3 and TRBJ2-7; maybe TRBD2 (6 bases). Germline CDR1 reads LGHNA; CDR2 reads YSLEER. Trimming cost V 1 base and J 2 bases, with 9 bases left between them. This CDR3 comprises 14 residues. This CDR3 is CASSQVAGPYEQYF. The CDR3 DNA is TGCGCCAGCAGCCAAGTGGCGGGGCCCTACGAGCAGTACTTC.

The rearrangement uses TRBV15 and TRBJ2-7, with TRBD1 as a possible D gene (6 bases). The ends were cut back, 3 bases at V and 5 bases at J, with 20 bases in the middle. CDR3 length: 16 amino acids. The germline V gene has CDR1 LNHNV and CDR2 YYDKDF (reference sequence). CDR3 coding DNA: TGTGCCACCAGCAGGGGAACAGGGCGGAGGTTCGACGAGCAGTACTTC. Translation: CATSRGTGRRFDEQYF.

This clonotype was counted ten times or more. The chain recombines TRBV6-5 with TRBJ2-5; D is perhaps TRBD2 (6 bases). V lost 6 bases to trimming and J lost 0 bases, with 8 bases between them. CDR3 length: 13 residues. Germline V CDR1 and CDR2: MNHEY, SVGAGI. The CDR3 loop is CASSWDYQETQYF. CDR3 DNA: TGTGCCAGCAGCTGGGACTACCAAGAGACCCAGTACTTC.